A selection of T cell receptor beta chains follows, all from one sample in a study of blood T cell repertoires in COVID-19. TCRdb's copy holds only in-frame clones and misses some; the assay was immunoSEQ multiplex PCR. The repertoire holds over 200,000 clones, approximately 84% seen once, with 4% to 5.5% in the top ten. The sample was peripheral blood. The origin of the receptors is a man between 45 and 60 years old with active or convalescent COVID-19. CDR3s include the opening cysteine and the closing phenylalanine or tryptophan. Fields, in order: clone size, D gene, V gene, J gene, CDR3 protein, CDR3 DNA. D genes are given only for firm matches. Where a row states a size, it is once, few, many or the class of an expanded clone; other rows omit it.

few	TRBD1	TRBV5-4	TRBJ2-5	CASSPTGVETQYF	TGTGCCAGCAGCCCTACAGGGGTGGAGACCCAGTACTTC
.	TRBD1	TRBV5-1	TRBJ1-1	CASSPQGANTEAFF	TGCGCCAGCAGCCCGCAGGGGGCGAACACTGAAGCTTTCTTT
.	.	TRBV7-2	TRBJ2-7	CASSFAGADYEQYF	TGTGCCAGCAGCTTCGCGGGGGCTGATTACGAGCAGTACTTC
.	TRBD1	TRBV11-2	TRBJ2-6	CASSPGTGGAGANVLTF	TGTGCCAGCAGCCCAGGGACAGGGGGCGCTGGGGCCAACGTCCTGACTTTC
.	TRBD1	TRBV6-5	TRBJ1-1	CASSLDRGLEAFF	TGTGCCAGCAGTCTCGACAGGGGGCTTGAAGCTTTCTTT
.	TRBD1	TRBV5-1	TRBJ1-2	CASSVDRAGAYGYTF	TGCGCCAGCAGCGTGGACAGGGCCGGCGCCTATGGCTACACCTTC
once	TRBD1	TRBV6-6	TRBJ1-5	CASSANRGDRNQPQHF	TGTGCCAGCAGTGCTAACAGGGGGGACCGCAATCAGCCCCAGCATTTT
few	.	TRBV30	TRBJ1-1	CAWIWATEAFF	TGTGCCTGGATTTGGGCCACTGAAGCTTTCTTT
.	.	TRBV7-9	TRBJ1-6	CASSFYREWSSPLHF	TGTGCCAGCAGCTTCTACAGGGAATGGAGTTCACCCCTCCACTTT
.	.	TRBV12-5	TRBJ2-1	CASGWGQGIGEQFF	TGTGCTAGTGGTTGGGGGCAGGGGATTGGGGAGCAGTTCTTC
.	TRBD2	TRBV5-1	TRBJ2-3	CASSRDSGGASTQYF	TGCGCCAGCAGCAGGGATAGCGGGGGGGCCTCGACGCAGTATTTT
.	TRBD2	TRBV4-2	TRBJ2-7	CASSPGLAGGHLAYEQYF	TGTGCCAGCAGCCCCGGACTAGCGGGGGGACACCTCGCCTACGAGCAGTACTTC
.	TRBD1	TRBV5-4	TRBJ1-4	CASSVDRGRLGEKLFF	TGTGCCAGCAGCGTGGACAGGGGAAGATTGGGTGAAAAACTGTTTTTT
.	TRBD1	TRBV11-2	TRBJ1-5	CASSRRQGGDQPQHF	TGTGCCAGCAGCAGACGACAGGGCGGCGATCAGCCCCAGCATTTT
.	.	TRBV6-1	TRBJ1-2	CASSYEAGGGYTF	TGTGCCAGCAGTTATGAGGCTGGCGGTGGCTACACCTTC
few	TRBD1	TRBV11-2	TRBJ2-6	CASTPSFQGAAGANVLTF	TGTGCCAGCACCCCCTCTTTTCAGGGGGCTGCTGGGGCCAACGTCCTGACTTTC
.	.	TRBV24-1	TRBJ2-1	CATSDSTYNEQFF	TGTGCCACCAGTGATTCCACTTACAATGAGCAGTTCTTC
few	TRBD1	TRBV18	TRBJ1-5	CASSPTGDLSPQHF	TGTGCCAGCTCCCCTACAGGGGACTTATCGCCCCAGCATTTT
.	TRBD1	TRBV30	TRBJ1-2	CAWSETGLANYGYTF	TGTGCCTGGAGTGAGACAGGGTTAGCTAACTATGGCTACACCTTC
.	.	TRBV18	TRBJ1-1	CASSPLRTDMNTEAFF	TGTGCCAGCTCACCACTACGGACAGATATGAACACTGAAGCTTTCTTT
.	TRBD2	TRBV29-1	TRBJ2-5	CSVVGGGQETQYF	TGCAGCGTTGTCGGGGGGGGGCAGGAGACCCAGTACTTC
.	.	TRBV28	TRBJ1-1	CASSFGDTEAFF	TGTGCCAGCAGTTTTGGAGACACTGAAGCTTTCTTT
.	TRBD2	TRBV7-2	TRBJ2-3	CASSFRTSGGASTDTQYF	TGTGCCAGCAGCTTCCGGACTAGCGGGGGGGCTAGCACAGATACGCAGTATTTT
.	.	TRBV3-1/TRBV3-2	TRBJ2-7	CASSPPRGSYEQYF	TGTGCCAGCAGCCCGCCTAGGGGCTCCTACGAGCAGTACTTC